This T cell receptor (beta chain) appears in the sequencing data of a study of OX40 agonist ivuxolimab in advanced cancers. Study as a whole: Ivuxolimab, an agonistic anti-OX40 (CD134) antibody, was given to patients.

Individuals having autoimmune disease history or systemic immunosuppression were not enrolled. TCRdb's table, derived via immunoSEQ multiplex PCR, lists solely in-frame clones and lacks some. The sample shows nearly 80,000 clones, under 85% of them seen only once. The ends lost 6 bases at V and 3 bases at J; junction bases unmatched: 7. CDR3 length: 16 residues. Germline V gene data show CDR1 as LGHNA and CDR2 as YNFKEQ. The study's findings and limits: The antigens recognized by the expanded peripheral T cells, that is their antigen specificity, were not determined.

A word on this clone: What it binds is unknown.

This chain links TRBV4-2 with TRBJ2-2; TRBD1 matches at 10 bases. The material was CD4+ or CD8+ T cells sorted from blood, obtained in a trial of the OX40 agonist ivuxolimab. This TCR came from an adult with an advanced solid tumor such as melanoma, head and neck, liver or kidney cancer. The CDR3 here is CASSLTGGYDTGELFF. The CDR3 nucleotides are TGTGCCAGCAGTCTGACAGGGGGCTATGACACCGGGGAGCTGTTTTTT.